The T cell receptor (beta chain) under discussion was sequenced for a study of blood T cell repertoires in COVID-19. Between the trimmed V and J ends, which lost 5 bases and 0 bases, there was a span of 11 bases. The CDR3 is 15 residues long. The V gene's germline CDR1 is LNHDA and CDR2 SQIVND (reference sequence). Method: immunoSEQ multiplex PCR; TCRdb's copy keeps in-frame clones and lacks some. The sample includes 95,000 to 120,000 clones, roughly 84% of them seen just once. The sample comprised peripheral blood. J is TRBJ1-5 and V is TRBV19, with D hard to call. The sequence came from a woman in her thirties or forties with acute or convalescent COVID-19. In DNA form, the CDR3 reads TGTGCCAGTAGTGCAACAGCTAATAGCAATCAGCCCCAGCATTTT. Encoded protein: CASSATANSNQPQHF.